Reported below is one TCR beta chain. Its antigen is not identified. This CDR3 has 12 amino acids. Germline V gene lookup returns CDR1 SGHTA and CDR2 FQGNSA. Trimming left V 4 bases short and J 7 bases short, with 8 bases between. This entry is derived from a study of T cell responses to AZD1222 COVID-19 vaccine. The protocol was immunoSEQ multiplex PCR, while the TCRdb copy is restricted to in-frame clones and leaves out a portion. The sample includes 150,000 to 200,000 clones, about 90% of them seen just once. Pooled in the analysis were second doses at about 4 or about 12 weeks. Study-level points and caveats: The study sampled repertoires only after the peak T cell response.

The TCR sequence derives from an adult who received the AZD1222 COVID-19 vaccine. The gene calls are TRBV7-2 and TRBJ1-5, with D uncertain. Sequenced material: peripheral blood, taken 28 days after the second AZD1222 dose. CDR3 DNA: TGTGCCAGCAGCTGGGAAAGACAGCCCCAGCATTTT. This encodes CASSWERQPQHF.